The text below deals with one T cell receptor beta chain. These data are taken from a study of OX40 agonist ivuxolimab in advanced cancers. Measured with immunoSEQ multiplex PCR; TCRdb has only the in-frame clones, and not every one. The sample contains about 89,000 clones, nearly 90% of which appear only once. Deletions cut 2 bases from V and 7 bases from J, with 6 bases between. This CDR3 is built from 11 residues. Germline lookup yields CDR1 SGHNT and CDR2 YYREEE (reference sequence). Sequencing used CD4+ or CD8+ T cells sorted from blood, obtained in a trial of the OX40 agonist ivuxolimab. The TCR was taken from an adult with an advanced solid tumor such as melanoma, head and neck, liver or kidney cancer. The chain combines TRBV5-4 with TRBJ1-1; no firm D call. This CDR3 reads CASSFHGEAFF. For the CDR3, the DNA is TGTGCCAGCAGCTTTCATGGTGAAGCTTTCTTT.